The 8 T cell receptor beta chains below all came from one sample that was sequenced in a study of cytomegalovirus exposure and HLA in healthy donors. PCR amplification relied on 60 Vbeta primers (plus 13 Jbeta primers). The assay was immunoSEQ multiplex PCR, and TCRdb's table has in-frame clones only and misses some. The profile covers more than 150,000 clones, with about four fifths appearing a single time and approximately 5.4% taken by the ten largest. The material sequenced was PBMCs. The receptors derive from a woman aged 25 to 39 in good health and CMV-seropositive.

V usage is TRBV11-3 and J usage is TRBJ1-5; D perhaps matches TRBD1 (5 bases). The germline CDR1 and CDR2 sequences are SGHNT and YENEEA. There are 18 residues in the CDR3. Trimming left V 5 bases short and J 0 bases short, with 20 bases between. CDR3 bases: TGTGCCAGCAGCCGTCCGGCGGGAGGGGCTAATAGCAATCAGCCCCAGCATTTT. It yields the protein CASSRPAGGANSNQPQHF.

In DNA form, the CDR3 reads TGTGCCAGCAGTCACCGACAGGGAGGTCGGGAGACCCAGTACTTC. Translation: CASSHRQGGRETQYF. This chain links TRBV28 with TRBJ2-5; possibly TRBD1 for D (7 bases). The V end was cut by 5 bases, the J end by 5 bases, with 18 bases between. This CDR3 has 15 amino acids. Germline assignment: CDR1 MDHEN and CDR2 SYDVKM.

The V call is TRBV5-6, the J call TRBJ1-2; D is unresolved. The germline gives CDR1 SGHDT, CDR2 YYEEEE. The ends were cut back, 1 base at V and 3 bases at J, with 13 bases in the middle. The CDR3 consists of 15 residues. The CDR3 DNA reads as TGTGCCAGCAGCTTGCAGGTATATTTTCACTATGGCTACACCTTC. The encoded protein is CASSLQVYFHYGYTF.

This sequence joins TRBV4-1 and TRBJ2-2; D gene unclear. Germline V gene sequence: CDR1 MGHRA, CDR2 YSYEKL. This CDR3 region has 15 residues. Trimming took 0 bases from V and 0 from J, leaving 5 bases between them. In DNA, the CDR3 is TGCGCCAGCAGCCAAGACCAGACGAACACCGGGGAGCTGTTTTTT. This codes for CASSQDQTNTGELFF.

The CDR3 coding sequence is TGCGCCAGTCAACAGGGTGTCGGCGATGGCTACACCTTC. It translates to CASQQGVGDGYTF. V gene TRBV10-1 combines with J gene TRBJ1-2; a weak D match, TRBD1 (6 bases). CDR3 length: 13 amino acids. Trimming removed 9 bases from V and 6 bases from J, with 17 bases in between. CDR1 WNHNN and CDR2 SYGVQD come from the germline V gene (reference sequence).

This clone was seen a handful of times. The rearrangement links TRBV7-9 to TRBJ1-4; D remains unclear. The CDR3 spans 18 residues. V lost 6 bases and J lost 1, with 21 bases in between. Germline CDR1 SEHNR, CDR2 FQNEAQ (reference sequence). Here the CDR3 DNA reads TGTGCCAGCAGGGCTGCGTCGGGAGGAGCTATAACTAATGAAAAACTGTTTTTT. Translated, it gives CASRAASGGAITNEKLFF.

There are a few counts of this clone. Written as DNA, the CDR3 is TGTGCCAGCAGTGACGTGGGCAGGGTAGCTTTCTTT. It yields the protein CASSDVGRVAFF. The V gene is TRBV6-4, the J gene TRBJ1-1, with D perhaps matching TRBD1 (5 bases). This CDR3 region has 12 residues. CDR1 and CDR2 (germline): MRHNA, SNTAGT. V gave up 2 bases and J gave up 10 bases, with 11 bases separating them.

V gene TRBV27 combines with J gene TRBJ2-1, with D possibly TRBD2 on 6 matching bases. Trimming took 1 base from V and 4 from J, leaving 14 bases between them. The CDR3 extends over 16 amino acids. Germline CDR1 MNHEY, CDR2 SMNVEV (reference sequence). The CDR3 coding sequence is TGTGCCAGCAGTTTATTTTGGCGGGAAATGTACAATGAGCAGTTCTTC. It is translated as CASSLFWREMYNEQFF.